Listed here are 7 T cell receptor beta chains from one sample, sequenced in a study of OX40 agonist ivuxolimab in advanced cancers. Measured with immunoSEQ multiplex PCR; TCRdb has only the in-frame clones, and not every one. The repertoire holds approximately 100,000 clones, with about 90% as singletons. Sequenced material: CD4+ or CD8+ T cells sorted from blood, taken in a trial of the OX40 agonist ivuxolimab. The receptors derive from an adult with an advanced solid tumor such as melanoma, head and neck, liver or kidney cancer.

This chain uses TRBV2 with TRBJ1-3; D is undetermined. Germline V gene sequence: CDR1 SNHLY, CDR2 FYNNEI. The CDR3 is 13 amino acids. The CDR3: CGTAGVSGNTIYF. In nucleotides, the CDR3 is TGTGGAACTGCGGGAGTCTCTGGAAACACCATATATTTT.

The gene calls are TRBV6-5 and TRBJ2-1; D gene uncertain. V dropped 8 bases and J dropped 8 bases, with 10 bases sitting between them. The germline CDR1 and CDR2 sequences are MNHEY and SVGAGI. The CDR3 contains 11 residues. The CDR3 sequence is CASLQDHEQFF. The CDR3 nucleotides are TGTGCCAGCCTCCAGGACCATGAGCAGTTCTTC.

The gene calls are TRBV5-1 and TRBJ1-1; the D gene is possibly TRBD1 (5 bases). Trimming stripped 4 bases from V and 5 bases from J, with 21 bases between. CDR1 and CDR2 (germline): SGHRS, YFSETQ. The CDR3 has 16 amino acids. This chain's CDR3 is CASSLGGQVQWTEAFF. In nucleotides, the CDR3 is TGCGCCAGCAGCCTCGGCGGACAAGTCCAATGGACTGAAGCTTTCTTT.

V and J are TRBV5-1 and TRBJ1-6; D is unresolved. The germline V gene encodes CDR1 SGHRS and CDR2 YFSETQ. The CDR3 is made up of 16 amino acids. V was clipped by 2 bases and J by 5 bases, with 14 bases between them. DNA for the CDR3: TGCGCCAGCAGCTTAACGTCTTCCCCCCATAATTCACCCCTCCACTTT. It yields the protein CASSLTSSPHNSPLHF. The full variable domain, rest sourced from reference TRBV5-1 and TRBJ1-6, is KAGVTQTPRYLIKTRGQQVTLSCSPISGHRSVSWYQQTPGQGLQFLFEYFSETQRNKGNFPGRFSGRQFSNSRSEMNVSTLELGDSALYLCASSLTSSPHNSPLHFGNGTRLTVT.

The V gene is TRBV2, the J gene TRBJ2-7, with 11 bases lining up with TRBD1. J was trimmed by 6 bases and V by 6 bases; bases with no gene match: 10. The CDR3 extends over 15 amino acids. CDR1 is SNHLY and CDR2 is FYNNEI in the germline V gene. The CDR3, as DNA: TGTGCCAGCAGAGAGGGGACAGGGGGTACTCGCGAGCAGTACTTC. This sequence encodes CASREGTGGTREQYF.

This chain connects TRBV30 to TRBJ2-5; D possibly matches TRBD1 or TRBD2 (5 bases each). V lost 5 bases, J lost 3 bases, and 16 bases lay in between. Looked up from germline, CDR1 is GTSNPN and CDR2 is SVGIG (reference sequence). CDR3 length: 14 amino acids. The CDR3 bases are TGTGCCTGGGAAGAGTGGGGGAAAGAAGAGACCCAGTACTTC. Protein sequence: CAWEEWGKEETQYF.

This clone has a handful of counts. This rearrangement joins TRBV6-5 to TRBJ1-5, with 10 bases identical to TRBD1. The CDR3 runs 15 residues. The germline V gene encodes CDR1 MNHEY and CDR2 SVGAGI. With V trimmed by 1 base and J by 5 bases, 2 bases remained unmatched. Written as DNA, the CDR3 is TGTGCCAGCAGTTACTTGACAGGGGGCGATCAGCCCCAGCATTTT. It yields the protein CASSYLTGGDQPQHF.